The 17 T cell receptor beta chains reported below all come from one sample, sequenced in a study of blood T cell repertoires in COVID-19. This table comes from immunoSEQ multiplex PCR, and its TCRdb copy is limited to in-frame clones, with some not included. Of approximately 93,000 clones detected, about nine tenths appear once; the ten largest clones hold about 26%. Material for sequencing was peripheral blood. These receptor sequences come from a man in his forties or fifties with active or convalescent COVID-19.

The V and J genes are TRBV7-8 and TRBJ1-4, with TRBD1 as a possible D gene (5 bases). V was shortened by 7 bases and J by 2 bases, with 11 bases between the two germline ends. CDR1 and CDR2 (germline): SGHVS, FQNEAQ. The CDR3 covers 14 residues. The CDR3 nucleotides are TGTGCCAGCAAAAAGGGGTTCACTAATGAAAAACTGTTTTTT. As protein: CASKKGFTNEKLFF.

The V and J genes are TRBV2 and TRBJ1-1, with 7 bases aligning to TRBD1. This CDR3 comprises 10 residues. Germline V gene data show CDR1 as SNHLY and CDR2 as FYNNEI. V was pared by 9 bases and J by 8 bases, with 3 bases of the junction left unmatched. The CDR3 DNA reads TGTGCCAGTGAGGGACAGGAAGCTTTCTTT. It translates to CASEGQEAFF. Full variable domain (missing parts from reference TRBV2 and TRBJ1-1): EPEVTQTPSHQVTQMGQEVILRCVPISNHLYFYWYRQILGQKVEFLVSFYNNEISEKSEIFDDQFSVERPDGSNFTLKIRSTKLEDSAMYFCASEGQEAFFGQGTRLTVV.

This chain joins TRBV5-1 and TRBJ2-1; TRBD2 matches at 14 bases. CDR1 SGHRS and CDR2 YFSETQ come from the germline V gene. The junction had 4 bases not matched to a gene; V was cut back by 3 bases and J by 8 bases. This CDR3 has 15 residues. The CDR3 DNA reads as TGCGCCAGCAGCTCGGGGACTAGCGGGAGTGATGAGCAGTTCTTC. Protein sequence: CASSSGTSGSDEQFF.

The rearrangement uses TRBV3-1 (or the pseudogene TRBV3-2) and TRBJ2-7; 7 nucleotides match TRBD1. V shed 3 bases, J shed 13 bases, and the junction held 15 bases outside the gene matches. CDR3 length: 14 residues. Per germline, CDR1 LGHDT and CDR2 YNNKEL (reference sequence). The CDR3 DNA follows: TGTGCCAGCAGCCATTACCGGGACAGCTACGAGTATTACTTC. Translating it yields CASSHYRDSYEYYF.

The V gene is TRBV4-2, the J gene TRBJ1-3; D remains unclear. The CDR3 spans 17 residues. Trimming took off 0 bases at V and 0 bases at J, with 12 bases between the two ends. Germline CDR1 is LGHNA and CDR2 is YNFKEQ. This chain's CDR3 is CASSQEAARLSGNTIYF. The DNA for the CDR3 is TGTGCCAGCAGCCAAGAAGCGGCTCGACTCTCTGGAAACACCATATATTTT.

The chain combines TRBV2 with TRBJ1-1; TRBD1 matches at 7 bases. The CDR3 extends over 17 amino acids. V lost 6 bases to trimming and J lost 4 bases; unmatched junction nucleotides: 17. Looked up from germline, CDR1 is SNHLY and CDR2 is FYNNEI. The CDR3 DNA is TGTGCCAGCAGCTACCCGGGACAGCCTGAATGGGGCACTGAAGCTTTCTTT. Its protein is CASSYPGQPEWGTEAFF.

J is TRBJ2-3 and V is TRBV24-1, with D perhaps matching TRBD1 (5 bases). In germline, CDR1 is KGHDR, CDR2 SFDVKD. V lost 9 bases, J lost 2 bases, and 14 bases lay in between. This CDR3 is 14 amino acids long. CDR3: CATSPGRNTDTQYF. In nucleotides, the CDR3 is TGTGCCACCTCTCCAGGGCGCAACACAGATACGCAGTATTTT.

The table lists this clone with many counts. The chain links TRBV19 to TRBJ2-1; 12 positions match TRBD2. The germline gives CDR1 LNHDA, CDR2 SQIVND (reference sequence). Germline trimming cut 5 bases from V and 3 bases from J; bases unmatched to any gene: 11. The CDR3 sequence is 18 residues long. The CDR3: CASSLGLAGPGSYNEQFF. The CDR3 nucleotides are TGTGCCAGTAGTCTAGGACTAGCGGGACCCGGGAGCTACAATGAGCAGTTCTTC.

J is TRBJ1-1 and V is TRBV3-1 (or the pseudogene TRBV3-2); a possible D gene is TRBD1 (5 bases). The CDR3 length is 17 residues. Germline V gene lookup returns CDR1 LGHDT and CDR2 YNNKEL (reference sequence). Trimming left V 4 bases short and J 1 base short, with 19 bases between. The DNA of the CDR3 is TGTGCCAGCAGCCCCCCAGGCGGACAAGCCGCGAACACTGAAGCTTTCTTT. Its protein product is CASSPPGGQAANTEAFF.

V and J are TRBV7-2 and TRBJ2-1; tentative D call: TRBD1 (6 bases). Germline V gives CDR1 SGHTA, CDR2 FQGNSA. V lost 5 bases to trimming and J lost 6 bases, with 20 bases between them. The CDR3 is 16 amino acids. The chain's CDR3 is CASSPRRGPFGNEQFF. The CDR3 DNA is TGTGCCAGCAGCCCCCGCAGGGGCCCGTTTGGCAATGAGCAGTTCTTC.

V usage is TRBV19 and J usage is TRBJ2-7; D is perhaps TRBD1 (6 bases). The CDR3 is 12 residues long. The germline V gene encodes CDR1 LNHDA and CDR2 SQIVND (reference sequence). Trimming stripped 5 bases from V and 4 bases from J, with 9 bases between. CDR3 in DNA: TGTGCCAGTAGTTACAGGGATTACGAGCAGTACTTC. It specifies CASSYRDYEQYF.

The genes are TRBV19 and TRBJ2-7, with TRBD1 identical over 8 bases. Looked up from germline, CDR1 is LNHDA and CDR2 is SQIVND (reference sequence). CDR3 length: 13 amino acids. J was trimmed by 6 bases and V by 7 bases; bases with no gene match: 8. CDR3 coding DNA: TGTGCCAGTACTGAGGGACAGGAGCTCGAGCAGTACTTC. Protein: CASTEGQELEQYF. The full variable domain, rest sourced from reference TRBV19 and TRBJ2-7, is DGGITQSPKYLFRKEGQNVTLSCEQNLNHDAMYWYRQDPGQGLRLIYYSQIVNDFQKGDIAEGYSVSREKKESFPLTVTSAQKNPTAFYLCASTEGQELEQYFGPGTRLTVT.

The chain links TRBV20-1 to TRBJ2-1, with D unresolved. From germline, CDR1 is DFQATT and CDR2 SNEGSKA (reference sequence). Trimming stripped 2 bases from V and 4 bases from J, with 3 bases between. The CDR3 totals 11 residues. The CDR3 DNA is TGCAGTGCTAGACCGTACAATGAGCAGTTCTTC. This translates into CSARPYNEQFF.

The chain employs TRBV24-1 and TRBJ1-4, with D uncertain. V lost 8 bases and J 5 bases, leaving 8 bases between the germline ends. This CDR3 has 12 residues. Germline V gives CDR1 KGHDR, CDR2 SFDVKD. The CDR3 DNA is TGTGCCACCAAGGGAGACAATGAAAAACTGTTTTTT. It yields the protein CATKGDNEKLFF.

V and J are TRBV2 and TRBJ1-5; D is unclear. This CDR3 is built from 12 residues. V shed 6 bases and J shed 5 bases, with 8 bases lying between them. From germline, CDR1 is SNHLY and CDR2 FYNNEI. The CDR3 nucleotides are TGTGCCAGCAGCCGGGTCCATCAGCCCCAGCATTTT. This encodes CASSRVHQPQHF.

The V gene is TRBV6-5, the J gene TRBJ1-1, with 9 bases that match TRBD1. V lost 2 bases to trimming and J lost 6 bases; unmatched junction nucleotides: 10. Per germline, CDR1 MNHEY and CDR2 SVGAGI. The length of the CDR3 is 16 residues. CDR3 in DNA: TGTGCCAGCAGTTACCGTCCCGGGACAGGGTTGGCTGAAGCTTTCTTT. This codes for CASSYRPGTGLAEAFF.

The chain combines TRBV5-4 with TRBJ2-2, with 11 bases matching TRBD2. J gave up 1 base and V 4 bases, and 3 bases lay outside the gene matches. The CDR3 contains 16 residues. Germline CDR1 reads SGHNT; CDR2 reads YYREEE (reference sequence). In DNA form, the CDR3 reads TGTGCCAGCAGCGAAGGACTAGCGGGGAACACCGGGGAGCTGTTTTTT. Translated, it gives CASSEGLAGNTGELFF.